This TCR beta chain was retrieved from a study of T cell repertoires in cytomegalovirus infection. About the research overall: CMV epitopes, recently identified HLA-C-restricted and well-studied HLA-B-restricted, were used. The study's findings and limits: CMV-specific HLA-C-restricted TCR beta clonotypes dominated the ex vivo response. The study identified carriers of CMV plus the relevant HLA from cumulative public TCR beta family frequency.

Worth noting for this clonotype: What it binds is not known.

From the reads, TCRdb called clonotypes with MiXCR, one entry per CDR3 protein. The sample shows just over 450,000 distinct CDR3 sequences, 42% of them seen only once. This TCR derives from a human donor in good health (CMV status not recorded). Some clones in this sample may be carry-over from other donors' samples. Sequenced material: cultured PBMCs, taken from culture after CMV antigen stimulation.

The CDR3 reads CASSQRQGKSSYNEQFF. The DNA of the CDR3 is TGCGCCAGCAGCCAGCGACAGGGGAAGAGCTCCTACAATGAGCAGTTCTTC. The chain couples TRBV4-1 to TRBJ2-1; TRBD1 matches 8 bases. Trimming at V came to 3 bases and at J to 0 bases, leaving 7 bases not matched to a gene. The CDR3 is 17 residues long. The germline V gene encodes CDR1 MGHRA and CDR2 YSYEKL.